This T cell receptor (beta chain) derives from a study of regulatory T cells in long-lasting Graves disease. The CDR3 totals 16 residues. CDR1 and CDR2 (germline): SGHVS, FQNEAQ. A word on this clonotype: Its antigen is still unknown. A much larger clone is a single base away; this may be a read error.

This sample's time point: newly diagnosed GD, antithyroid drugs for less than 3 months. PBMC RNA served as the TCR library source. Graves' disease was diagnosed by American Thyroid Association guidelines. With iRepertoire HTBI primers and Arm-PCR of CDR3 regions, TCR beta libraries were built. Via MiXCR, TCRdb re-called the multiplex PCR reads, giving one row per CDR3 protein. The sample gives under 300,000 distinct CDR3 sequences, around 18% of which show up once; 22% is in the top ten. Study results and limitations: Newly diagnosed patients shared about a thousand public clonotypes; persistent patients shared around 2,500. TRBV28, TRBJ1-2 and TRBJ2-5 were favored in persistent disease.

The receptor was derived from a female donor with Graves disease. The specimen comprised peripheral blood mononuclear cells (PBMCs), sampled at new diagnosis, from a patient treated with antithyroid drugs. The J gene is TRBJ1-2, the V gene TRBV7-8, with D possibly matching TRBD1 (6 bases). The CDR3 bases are TGTGCCAACAGCTTATCAGGGGCTTTGGCTGGCTATGGCTACACCTTC. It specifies CANSLSGALAGYGYTF.